This note documents a single T cell receptor beta chain sequence. The junction and the germline gene differ at one end; a read error may be behind it. This record comes from a study of technical replicates of blood from a handful of donors. Sequenced by immunoSEQ multiplex PCR; TCRdb stores in-frame clones only, minus some. The sample lists about 100,000 clones, approximately 95% seen once, with roughly 0.22% in the top ten. The sequencing input was T cells isolated from PBMCs. The clonotype comes from a human donor in good health.

CDR3: CASSLAWGLASSNEQFF. The DNA for the CDR3 is TGTGCCAGCAGCTTAGCTTGGGGACTAGCATCCTCCAATGAGCAGTTCTTC. This chain connects TRBV7-8 to TRBJ2-1; 9 nucleotides line up with TRBD2. The germline V gene encodes CDR1 SGHVS and CDR2 FQNEAQ. This CDR3 comprises 17 residues. Combining the CDR3 with reference TRBV7-8 and TRBJ2-1 gives the whole variable domain GAGVSQSPRYKVAKRGQDVALRCDPISGHVSLFWYQQALGQGPEFLTYFQNEAQLDKSGLPSDRFFAERPEGSVSTLKIQRTQQEDSAVYLCASSLAWGLASSNEQFFGPGTRLTVL.